Listed below are T cell receptor beta chains from one sample, sequenced in a study of Graves' ophthalmopathy and Graves' hyperthyroidism. TCRdb re-called the multiplex PCR reads through MiXCR, storing one row per CDR3 protein. The sample contains over a million distinct CDR3 sequences, about 38% of which appear only once. The sequencing sample was made of peripheral blood or thyroid tissue (not recorded which). The receptors stem from an adult man with Graves' hyperthyroidism. CDR3s include the opening cysteine and the closing phenylalanine or tryptophan. A D gene is named only where the DNA matches it firmly. Expanded clones get a size class; other rows say once, few or many, or leave the size out.

V gene: TRBV7-2; J gene: TRBJ1-5; clone size: once; D gene: TRBD1; CDR3 DNA: TGTGCCAGCAGGGCTACAGGGGGGGGAAGCAATCAGCCCCAGCATTTT; CDR3 protein: CASRATGGGSNQPQHF
V gene: TRBV29-1; J gene: TRBJ1-2; clone size: NA; D gene: NA; CDR3 DNA: TGCAGCTTAGCGACGGCATACCCTCCCTATGGCTACACCTTC; CDR3 protein: CSLATAYPPYGYTF
V gene: TRBV20-1; J gene: TRBJ2-2; clone size: NA; D gene: NA; CDR3 DNA: TGCAGTGCTAGAACAACAGAGGCGAACACCGGGGAGCTGTTTTTT; CDR3 protein: CSARTTEANTGELFF
V gene: TRBV9; J gene: TRBJ1-3; clone size: many; D gene: NA; CDR3 DNA: TGTGCCAGCAGCTCACGGTATGACAGAAACACCATATATTTT; CDR3 protein: CASSSRYDRNTIYF
V gene: TRBV10-2; J gene: TRBJ1-2; clone size: many; D gene: TRBD1; CDR3 DNA: TGCGCCAGCAGTGAGTCGGGACAGGGGCTCTATGGCTACACCTTC; CDR3 protein: CASSESGQGLYGYTF
V gene: TRBV20-1; J gene: TRBJ2-5; clone size: many; D gene: TRBD2; CDR3 DNA: TGCAGTGCTAGACCGGGACTAGTAGAGACCCAGTACTTC; CDR3 protein: CSARPGLVETQYF
V gene: TRBV7-8; J gene: TRBJ2-7; clone size: NA; D gene: NA; CDR3 DNA: TGTGCCAGCAGCTTAGCGCCAGCTCGCGAGCAGTACTTC; CDR3 protein: CASSLAPAREQYF
V gene: TRBV2; J gene: TRBJ1-4; clone size: many; D gene: NA; CDR3 DNA: TGTGCCAGCAGACGACAGGAAGTAATTAATGAAAAACTGTTTTTT; CDR3 protein: CASRRQEVINEKLFF
V gene: TRBV27; J gene: TRBJ1-1; clone size: NA; D gene: NA; CDR3 DNA: TGTGCCAGCAGTTTATCCTTGGGCAGGAACACTGAAGCTTTCTTT; CDR3 protein: CASSLSLGRNTEAFF
V gene: TRBV6-5; J gene: TRBJ2-7; clone size: many; D gene: TRBD1; CDR3 DNA: TGTGCCAGCAGCCGACCGGGACAGGGAATTTACGAGCAGTACTTC; CDR3 protein: CASSRPGQGIYEQYF
V gene: TRBV10-2; J gene: TRBJ2-5; clone size: NA; D gene: TRBD2; CDR3 DNA: TGCGCCAGCAGTGCCAGGACTAGCGGGAGCGGGACCCAGTACTTC; CDR3 protein: CASSARTSGSGTQYF
V gene: TRBV7-8; J gene: TRBJ1-1; clone size: many; D gene: NA; CDR3 DNA: TGTGCCAGCAGCTTAGGGACACAGAACACTGAAGCTTTCTTT; CDR3 protein: CASSLGTQNTEAFF
V gene: TRBV20-1; J gene: TRBJ1-2; clone size: NA; D gene: NA; CDR3 DNA: TGCAGTGCTGTTCCCGGGACCTATGGCTACACCTTC; CDR3 protein: CSAVPGTYGYTF